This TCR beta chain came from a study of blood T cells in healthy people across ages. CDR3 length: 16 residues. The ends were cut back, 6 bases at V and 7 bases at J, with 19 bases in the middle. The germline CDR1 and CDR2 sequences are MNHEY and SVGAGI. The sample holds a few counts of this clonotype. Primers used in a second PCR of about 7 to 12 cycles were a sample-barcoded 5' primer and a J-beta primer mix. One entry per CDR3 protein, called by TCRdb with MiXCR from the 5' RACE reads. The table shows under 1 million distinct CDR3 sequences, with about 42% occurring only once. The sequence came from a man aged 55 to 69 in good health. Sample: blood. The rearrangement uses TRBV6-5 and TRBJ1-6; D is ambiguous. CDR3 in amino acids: CASSAQRGTGNSPLHF. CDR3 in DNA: TGTGCCAGCAGCGCCCAACGGGGTACGGGAAATTCACCCCTCCACTTT.